This T cell receptor (beta chain) was captured in a study of graft-versus-host responses after intestinal transplantation. Generated by immunoSEQ multiplex PCR, the TCRdb table keeps only in-frame clones and is missing some. The sample lists roughly 3,700 clones; about 94% were seen once. CDR3 length: 16 amino acids. Germline assignment: CDR1 MNHEY and CDR2 SVGAGI. The ends were cut back, 0 bases at V and 0 bases at J, with 9 bases in the middle. The sequencing here drew on PBMCs, taken 11 days after intestinal transplantation. The source of this sequence is a human patient who received an intestinal transplant, so some T cells may come from the graft donor. The chain carries TRBV6-5 and TRBJ2-1, with TRBD2 as a possible D gene (5 bases). This chain's CDR3 is CASSYSVSDSYNEQFF. The DNA of the CDR3 is TGTGCCAGCAGTTACTCGGTTAGCGACTCCTACAATGAGCAGTTCTTC.